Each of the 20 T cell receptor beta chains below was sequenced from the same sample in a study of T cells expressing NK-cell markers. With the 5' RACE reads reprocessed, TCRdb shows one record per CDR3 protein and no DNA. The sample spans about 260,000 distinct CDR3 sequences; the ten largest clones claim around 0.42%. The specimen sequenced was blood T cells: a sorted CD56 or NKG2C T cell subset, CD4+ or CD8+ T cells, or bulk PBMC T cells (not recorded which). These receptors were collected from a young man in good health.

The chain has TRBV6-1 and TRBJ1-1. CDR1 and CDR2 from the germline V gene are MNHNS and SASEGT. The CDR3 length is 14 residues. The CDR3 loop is CASSEMEAKAEAFF.

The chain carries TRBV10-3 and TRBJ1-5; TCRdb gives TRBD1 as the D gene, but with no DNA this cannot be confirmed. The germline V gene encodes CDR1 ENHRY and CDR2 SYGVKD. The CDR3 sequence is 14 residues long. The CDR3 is CAISAGGSNQPQHF.

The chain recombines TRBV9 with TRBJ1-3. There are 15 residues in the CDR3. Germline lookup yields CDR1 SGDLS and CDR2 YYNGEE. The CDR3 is CASSGPESSGNTIYF.

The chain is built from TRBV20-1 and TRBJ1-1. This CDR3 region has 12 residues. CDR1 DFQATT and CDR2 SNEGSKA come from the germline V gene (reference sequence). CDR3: CSAILSDTEAFF.

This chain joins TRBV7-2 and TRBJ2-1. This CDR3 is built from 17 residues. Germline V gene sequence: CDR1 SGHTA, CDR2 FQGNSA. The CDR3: CASSLVSIETPYNEQFF.

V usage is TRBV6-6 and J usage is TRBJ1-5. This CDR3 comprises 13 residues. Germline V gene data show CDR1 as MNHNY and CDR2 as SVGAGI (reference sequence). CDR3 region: CASTQEGYQPQHF.

The CDR3 is CASSRASGRRAKNIQYF. V is TRBV19 and J is TRBJ2-4; TCRdb returns TRBD2, unconfirmable since there is no DNA. The CDR3 consists of 17 residues. Germline values: CDR1 LNHDA, CDR2 SQIVND (reference sequence).

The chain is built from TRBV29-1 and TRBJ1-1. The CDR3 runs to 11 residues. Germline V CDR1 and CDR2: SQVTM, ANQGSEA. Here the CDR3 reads CSVGRVTEAFF. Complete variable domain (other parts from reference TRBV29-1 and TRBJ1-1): SAVISQKPSRDICQRGTSLTIQCQVDSQVTMMFWYRQQPGQSLTLIATANQGSEATYESGFVIDKFPISRPNLTFSTLTVSNMSPEDSSIYLCSVGRVTEAFFGQGTRLTVV.

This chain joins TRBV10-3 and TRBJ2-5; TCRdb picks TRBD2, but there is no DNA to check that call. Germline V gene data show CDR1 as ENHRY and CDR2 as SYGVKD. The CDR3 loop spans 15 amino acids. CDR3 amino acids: CAISESPSGIETQYF.

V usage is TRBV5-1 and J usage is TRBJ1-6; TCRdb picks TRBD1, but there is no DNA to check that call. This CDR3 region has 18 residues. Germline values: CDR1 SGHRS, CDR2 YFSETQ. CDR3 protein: CASRGQGASPRQDSPLHF. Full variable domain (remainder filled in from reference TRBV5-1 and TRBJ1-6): KAGVTQTPRYLIKTRGQQVTLSCSPISGHRSVSWYQQTPGQGLQFLFEYFSETQRNKGNFPGRFSGRQFSNSRSEMNVSTLELGDSALYLCASRGQGASPRQDSPLHFGNGTRLTVT.

The CDR3 sequence: CASSFKGAGQPQHF. This chain uses TRBV5-5 with TRBJ1-5; TCRdb selects TRBD1, and the lack of DNA leaves this call unchecked. CDR3 size: 14 residues. Looked up from germline, CDR1 is SGHKS and CDR2 is YYEKEE (reference sequence).

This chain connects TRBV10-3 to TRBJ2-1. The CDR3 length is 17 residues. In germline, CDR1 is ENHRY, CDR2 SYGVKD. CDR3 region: CAISESTASSSYNEQFF.

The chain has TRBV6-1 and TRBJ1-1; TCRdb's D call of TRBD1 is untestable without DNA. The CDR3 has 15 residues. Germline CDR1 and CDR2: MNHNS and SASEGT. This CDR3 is CASSDFAPRDTEAFF.

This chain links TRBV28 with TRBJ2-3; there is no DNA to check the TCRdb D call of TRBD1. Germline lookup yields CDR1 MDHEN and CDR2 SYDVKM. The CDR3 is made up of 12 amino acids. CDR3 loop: CASEVGGKTQYF.

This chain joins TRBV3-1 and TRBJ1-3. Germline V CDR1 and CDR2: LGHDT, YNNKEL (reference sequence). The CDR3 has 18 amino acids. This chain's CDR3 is CASSPSSGGILAGNTIYF.

This chain's CDR3 is CASSLGPGGTGNQPQHF. The chain carries TRBV7-8 and TRBJ1-5; the TRBD1 assignment by TCRdb is unverifiable without DNA. Germline assignment: CDR1 SGHVS and CDR2 FQNEAQ. The CDR3 loop spans 17 amino acids.

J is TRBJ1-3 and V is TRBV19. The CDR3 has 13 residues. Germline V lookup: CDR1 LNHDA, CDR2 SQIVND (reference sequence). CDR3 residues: CASSSWTADTIYF.

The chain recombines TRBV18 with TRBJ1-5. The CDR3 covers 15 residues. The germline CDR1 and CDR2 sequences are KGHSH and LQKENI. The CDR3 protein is CASSPSVNSNQPQHF.

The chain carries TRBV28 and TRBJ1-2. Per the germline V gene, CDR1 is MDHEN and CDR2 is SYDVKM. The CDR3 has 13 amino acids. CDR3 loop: CASSLGPPYGYTF.

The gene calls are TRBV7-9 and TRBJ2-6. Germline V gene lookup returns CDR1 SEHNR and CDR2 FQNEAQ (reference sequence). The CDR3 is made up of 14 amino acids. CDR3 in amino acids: CASRDGTGANVLTF.